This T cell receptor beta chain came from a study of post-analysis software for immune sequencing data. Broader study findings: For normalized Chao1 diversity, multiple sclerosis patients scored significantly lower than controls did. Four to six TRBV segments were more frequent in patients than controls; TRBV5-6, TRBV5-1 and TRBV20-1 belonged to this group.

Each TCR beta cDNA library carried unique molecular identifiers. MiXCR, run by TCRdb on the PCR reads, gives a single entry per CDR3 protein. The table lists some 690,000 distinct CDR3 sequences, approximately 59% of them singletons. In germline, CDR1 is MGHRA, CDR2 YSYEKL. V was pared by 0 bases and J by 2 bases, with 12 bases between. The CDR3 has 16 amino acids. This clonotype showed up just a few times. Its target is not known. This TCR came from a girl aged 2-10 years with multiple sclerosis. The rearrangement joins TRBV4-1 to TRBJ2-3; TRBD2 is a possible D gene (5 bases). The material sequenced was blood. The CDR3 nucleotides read TGCGCCAGCAGCCAAGAGGCTAGCTTCTCCACAGATACGCAGTATTTT. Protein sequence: CASSQEASFSTDTQYF.